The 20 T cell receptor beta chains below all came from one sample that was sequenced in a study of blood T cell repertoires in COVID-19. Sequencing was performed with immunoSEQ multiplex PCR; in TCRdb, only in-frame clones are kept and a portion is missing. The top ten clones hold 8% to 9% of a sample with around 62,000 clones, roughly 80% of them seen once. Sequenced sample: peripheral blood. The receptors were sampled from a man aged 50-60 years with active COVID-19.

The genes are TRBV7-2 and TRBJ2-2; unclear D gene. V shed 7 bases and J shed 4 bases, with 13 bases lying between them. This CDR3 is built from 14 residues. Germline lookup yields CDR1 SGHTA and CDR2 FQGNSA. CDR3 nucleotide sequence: TGTGCCAGCACCTACCTCGTTCTCACCGGGGAGCTGTTTTTT. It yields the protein CASTYLVLTGELFF.

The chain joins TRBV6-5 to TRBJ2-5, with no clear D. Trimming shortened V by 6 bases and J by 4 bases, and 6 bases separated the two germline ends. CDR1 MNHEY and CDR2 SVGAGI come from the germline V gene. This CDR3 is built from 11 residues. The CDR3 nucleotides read TGTGCCAGCAGGGTACTAGAGACCCAGTACTTC. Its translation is CASRVLETQYF.

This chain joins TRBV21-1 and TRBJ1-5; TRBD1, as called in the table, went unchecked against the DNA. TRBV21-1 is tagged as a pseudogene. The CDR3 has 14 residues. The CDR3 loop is CASSMGQGDQPQHF. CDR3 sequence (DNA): TGTGCCAGCAGCATGGGACAGGGCGATCAGCCCCAGCATTTT.

The DNA of the CDR3 is TGTGCCAGCAGTGAGTGGAGCGGGAGGGCCCGGAATGAGCAGTTCTTC. Protein: CASSEWSGRARNEQFF. J is TRBJ2-1 and V is TRBV6-4; 10 bases are shared with TRBD2. The V gene's germline CDR1 is MRHNA and CDR2 SNTAGT. With 3 bases clipped from V and 7 bases from J, the junction kept 9 bases outside the gene matches. This CDR3 is 16 amino acids long.

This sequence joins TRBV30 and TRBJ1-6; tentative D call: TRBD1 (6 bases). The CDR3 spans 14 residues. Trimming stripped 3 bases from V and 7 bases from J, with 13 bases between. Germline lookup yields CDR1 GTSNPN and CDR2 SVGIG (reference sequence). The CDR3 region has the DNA TGTGCCTGGAGAGACCCAGGGGCCAATTCACCCCTCCACTTT. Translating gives CAWRDPGANSPLHF.

CDR3 bases: TGTGCCAGCAGCTTAAGGTTCCCCGGGGACAATGAGCAGTTCTTC. It is translated as CASSLRFPGDNEQFF. The gene calls are TRBV7-8 and TRBJ2-1; possible D gene TRBD2, 5 bases. This CDR3 has 15 amino acids. Trimming took off 2 bases at V and 5 bases at J, with 13 bases between the two ends. From germline, CDR1 is SGHVS and CDR2 FQNEAQ.

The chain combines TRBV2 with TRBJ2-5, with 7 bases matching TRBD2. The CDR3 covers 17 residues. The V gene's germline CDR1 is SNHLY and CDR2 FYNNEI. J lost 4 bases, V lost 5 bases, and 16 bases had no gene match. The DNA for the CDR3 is TGTGCCAGCAGTTACAACCCCGCCCTAGCGGAGTTAGAGACCCAGTACTTC. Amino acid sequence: CASSYNPALAELETQYF.

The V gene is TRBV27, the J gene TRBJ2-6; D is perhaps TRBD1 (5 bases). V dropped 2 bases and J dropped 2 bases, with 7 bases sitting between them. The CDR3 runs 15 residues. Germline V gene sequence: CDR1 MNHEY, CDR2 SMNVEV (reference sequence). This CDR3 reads CASSLKGAGANVLTF. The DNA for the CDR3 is TGTGCCAGCAGTTTAAAAGGGGCTGGGGCCAACGTCCTGACTTTC.

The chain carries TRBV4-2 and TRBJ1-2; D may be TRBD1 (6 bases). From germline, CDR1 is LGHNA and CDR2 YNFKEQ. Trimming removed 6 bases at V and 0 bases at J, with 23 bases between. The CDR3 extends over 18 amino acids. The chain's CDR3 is CASRLTTMDRGPNYGYTF. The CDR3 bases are TGTGCCAGCAGACTCACTACAATGGACAGAGGCCCTAACTATGGCTACACCTTC.

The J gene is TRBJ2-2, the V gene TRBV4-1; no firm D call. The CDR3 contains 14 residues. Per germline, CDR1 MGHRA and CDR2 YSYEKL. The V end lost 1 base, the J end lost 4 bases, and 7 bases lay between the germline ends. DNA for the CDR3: TGCGCCAGCAGCCAAGTAGCCAGCACCGGGGAGCTGTTTTTT. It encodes CASSQVASTGELFF.

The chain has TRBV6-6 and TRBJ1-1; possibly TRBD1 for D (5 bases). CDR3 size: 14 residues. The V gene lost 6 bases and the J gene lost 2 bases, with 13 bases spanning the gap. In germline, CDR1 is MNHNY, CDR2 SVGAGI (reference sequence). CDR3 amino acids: CASRPKGLNTEAFF. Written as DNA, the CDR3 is TGTGCCAGCAGGCCGAAGGGGCTCAACACTGAAGCTTTCTTT.

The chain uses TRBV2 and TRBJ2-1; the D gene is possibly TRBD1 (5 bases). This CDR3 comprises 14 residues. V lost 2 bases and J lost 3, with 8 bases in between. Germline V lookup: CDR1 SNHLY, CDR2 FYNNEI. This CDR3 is CASSETTVYNEQFF. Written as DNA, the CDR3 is TGTGCCAGCAGTGAAACGACAGTCTACAATGAGCAGTTCTTC.

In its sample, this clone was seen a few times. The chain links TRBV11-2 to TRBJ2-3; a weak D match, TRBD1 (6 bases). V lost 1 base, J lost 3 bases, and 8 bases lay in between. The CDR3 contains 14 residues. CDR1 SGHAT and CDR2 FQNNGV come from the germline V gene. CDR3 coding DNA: TGTGCCAGCAGCTTAGGGGGGCCTACAGATACGCAGTATTTT. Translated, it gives CASSLGGPTDTQYF.

The CDR3 sequence is CASSGLDQKINEQFF. The CDR3 bases are TGTGCCAGCAGCGGACTGGACCAGAAGATCAATGAGCAGTTCTTC. The chain has TRBV7-6 and TRBJ2-1; D may be TRBD2 (5 bases). The germline CDR1 and CDR2 sequences are SGHVS and FNYEAQ. The CDR3 spans 15 residues. V lost 5 bases to trimming and J lost 6 bases, with 17 bases between them.

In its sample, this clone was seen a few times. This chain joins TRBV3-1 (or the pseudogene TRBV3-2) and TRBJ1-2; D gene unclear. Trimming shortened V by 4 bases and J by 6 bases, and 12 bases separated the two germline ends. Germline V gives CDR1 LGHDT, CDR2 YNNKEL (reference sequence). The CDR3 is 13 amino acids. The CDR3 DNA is TGTGCCAGCAGCCGCGAGGGAGGAAATGGCTACACCTTC. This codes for CASSREGGNGYTF.

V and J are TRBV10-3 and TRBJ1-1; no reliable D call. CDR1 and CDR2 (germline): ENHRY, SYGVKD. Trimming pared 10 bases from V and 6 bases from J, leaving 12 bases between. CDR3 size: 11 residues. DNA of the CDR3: TGTGCCACCAACTCTGGAGCTGAAGCTTTCTTT. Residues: CATNSGAEAFF.

Here the CDR3 reads CASSLDRYNEQFF. Here the CDR3 DNA reads TGTGCCAGCAGCTTAGATCGGTACAATGAGCAGTTCTTC. The V call is TRBV11-2, the J call TRBJ2-1; D is unresolved. CDR1 is SGHAT, CDR2 FQNNGV, per germline. The CDR3 runs to 13 residues. V dropped 0 bases and J dropped 4 bases, with 4 bases sitting between them.

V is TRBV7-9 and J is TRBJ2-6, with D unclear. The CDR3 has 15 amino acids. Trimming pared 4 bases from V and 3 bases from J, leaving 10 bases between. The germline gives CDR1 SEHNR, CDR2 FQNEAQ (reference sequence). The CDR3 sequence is CASSSRSGGANVLTF. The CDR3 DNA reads TGTGCCAGCAGCTCAAGGTCGGGTGGGGCCAACGTCCTGACTTTC.

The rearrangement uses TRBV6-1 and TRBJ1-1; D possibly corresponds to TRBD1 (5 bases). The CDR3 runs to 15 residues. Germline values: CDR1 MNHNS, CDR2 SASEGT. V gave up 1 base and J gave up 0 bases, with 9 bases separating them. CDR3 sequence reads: CASSEEGAMNTEAFF. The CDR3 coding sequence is TGTGCCAGCAGTGAAGAAGGGGCCATGAACACTGAAGCTTTCTTT.

The chain's CDR3 is CASSPGTDEKLFF. In nucleotides, the CDR3 is TGTGCCAGCTCACCAGGGACAGATGAAAAACTGTTTTTT. The chain couples TRBV18 to TRBJ1-4, with 7 bases aligning to TRBD1. CDR3 length: 13 amino acids. V was pared by 2 bases and J by 6 bases, with 0 bases of the junction left unmatched. CDR1 and CDR2 (germline): KGHSH, LQKENI.